The 25 T cell receptor beta chains in this list originate from one sample, sequenced in a study of OX40 agonist ivuxolimab in advanced cancers. Using immunoSEQ multiplex PCR, the repertoire was profiled, and TCRdb retains in-frame clones only, with some absent. The table includes about 35,000 clones, over 60% detected once. Sequencing used CD4+ or CD8+ T cells sorted from blood, obtained in a trial of the OX40 agonist ivuxolimab. All receptors come from an adult with an advanced solid tumor such as melanoma, head and neck, liver or kidney cancer.

The chain employs TRBV2 and TRBJ1-1; D is perhaps TRBD1 (5 bases). CDR3 length: 15 amino acids. The germline gives CDR1 SNHLY, CDR2 FYNNEI. The V end was cut by 1 base, the J end by 4 bases, with 13 bases between. The CDR3 is CASSEGPGRRTEAFF. The DNA for the CDR3 is TGTGCCAGCAGTGAAGGTCCGGGACGCCGCACTGAAGCTTTCTTT. Supplemented by reference TRBV2 and TRBJ1-1, the full variable domain reads EPEVTQTPSHQVTQMGQEVILRCVPISNHLYFYWYRQILGQKVEFLVSFYNNEISEKSEIFDDQFSVERPDGSNFTLKIRSTKLEDSAMYFCASSEGPGRRTEAFFGQGTRLTVV.

This clone is medium-sized in the sample. The V and J genes are TRBV27 and TRBJ1-1; tentative D call: TRBD1 (5 bases). V lost 0 bases and J 2 bases, leaving 7 bases between the germline ends. CDR1 and CDR2 (germline): MNHEY, SMNVEV (reference sequence). This CDR3 has 14 residues. The CDR3 loop is CASSLSRGNTEAFF. CDR3 nucleotide sequence: TGTGCCAGCAGTTTATCGAGGGGCAACACTGAAGCTTTCTTT.

This chain connects TRBV19 to TRBJ1-2; 9 positions match TRBD1. The junction had 7 bases not matched to a gene; V was cut back by 5 bases and J by 9 bases. The CDR3 sequence is 13 residues long. Germline CDR1 LNHDA, CDR2 SQIVND (reference sequence). The CDR3 bases are TGTGCCAGTAGTGAGGGGACAGGGTGGAGCTACACCTTC. This encodes CASSEGTGWSYTF.

V is TRBV6-5 and J is TRBJ1-2; maybe TRBD1 (5 bases). Germline assignment: CDR1 MNHEY and CDR2 SVGAGI. This CDR3 is 13 amino acids long. The V and J ends lost 0 bases and 7 bases respectively, with 9 bases between them. CDR3 sequence: CASSYSGEPGYTF. The CDR3 DNA follows: TGTGCCAGCAGTTACTCGGGGGAGCCTGGCTACACCTTC.

Regarding this clone: The same CDR3 can be traced to other DNA sequences in this sample. The CDR3 is CASSVETGGTGELFF. The CDR3 DNA reads as TGTGCCAGCAGCGTAGAGACAGGTGGCACCGGGGAGCTGTTTTTT. V usage is TRBV9 and J usage is TRBJ2-2; TRBD1 is a possible D gene (6 bases). CDR1 is SGDLS, CDR2 YYNGEE, per germline. The CDR3 consists of 15 residues. The V gene lost 0 bases and the J gene lost 4 bases, with 10 bases spanning the gap.

This chain links TRBV5-1 with TRBJ1-1, with D possibly matching TRBD1 (6 bases). Germline V gives CDR1 SGHRS, CDR2 YFSETQ. This CDR3 has 12 residues. V lost 2 bases to trimming and J lost 5 bases, with 7 bases between them. CDR3 sequence reads: CASSLRGTEAFF. In DNA, the CDR3 is TGCGCCAGCAGCTTAAGGGGGACTGAAGCTTTCTTT.

The chain has TRBV28 and TRBJ1-6; D might be TRBD1 (6 bases). Germline values: CDR1 MDHEN, CDR2 SYDVKM. The CDR3 runs 15 residues. Trimming stripped 3 bases from V and 5 bases from J, with 11 bases between. Written as DNA, the CDR3 is TGTGCCAGCAGTTTCACGGGGACAAATAATTCACCCCTCCACTTT. This sequence encodes CASSFTGTNNSPLHF.

V is TRBV5-1 and J is TRBJ2-1; 11 nucleotides line up with TRBD2. CDR3 length: 15 residues. V shed 7 bases and J 7 bases; nucleotides not matched to a gene: 10. The germline CDR1 and CDR2 sequences are SGHRS and YFSETQ. The CDR3 DNA reads TGCGCCAGCCAGGCCGGGGCTAGCGGGGGGAATGAGCAGTTCTTC. Translating gives CASQAGASGGNEQFF.

This chain uses TRBV4-2 with TRBJ2-3; 15 bases are shared with TRBD2. CDR3 length equals 15 residues. V shed 4 bases, J shed 5 bases, and the junction held 1 base outside the gene matches. Germline CDR1 LGHNA, CDR2 YNFKEQ. CDR3 in amino acids: CASSRGLAGGDTQYF. The CDR3 coding sequence is TGTGCCAGCAGCCGGGGACTAGCGGGGGGAGATACGCAGTATTTT.

In the case of this clone: Given a much more abundant clone one base away, this may be a read error. V is TRBV27 and J is TRBJ1-3; D unresolved. The germline V gene encodes CDR1 MNHEY and CDR2 SMNVEV (reference sequence). The CDR3 spans 13 residues. Between the trimmed V and J ends, which lost 0 bases and 3 bases, there was a span of 3 bases. The CDR3 loop is CASSLSGGNTIYF. The DNA for the CDR3 is TGTGCCAGCAGTTTATCTGGTGGAAACACCATATATTTT.

J is TRBJ2-7 and V is TRBV6-1, with D perhaps matching TRBD2 (6 bases). Trimming pared 6 bases from V and 10 bases from J, leaving 16 bases between. CDR3 length: 12 residues. Looked up from germline, CDR1 is MNHNS and CDR2 is SASEGT. This CDR3 is CASSIEPGLQYV. CDR3 DNA sequence: TGTGCCAGCAGCATCGAACCGGGACTTCAGTACGTC.

V and J are TRBV23-1 and TRBJ2-1; D is perhaps TRBD1 (6 bases). TRBV23-1 is given ORF status, its function remaining uncertain. Trimming cost V 3 bases and J 9 bases, with 15 bases left between them. The CDR3 runs 14 residues. This chain's CDR3 is CASSHAGAPGEQFF. CDR3 in DNA: TGCGCCAGCAGTCACGCAGGGGCCCCCGGTGAGCAGTTCTTC.

The genes are TRBV7-9 and TRBJ2-1, with D unresolved. Trimming removed 6 bases from V and 0 bases from J, with 15 bases in between. CDR1 SEHNR and CDR2 FQNEAQ come from the germline V gene (reference sequence). CDR3 length equals 16 residues. CDR3 loop: CASSLTRVVSYNEQFF. The CDR3 DNA follows: TGTGCCAGCAGTCTTACCCGGGTCGTCTCCTACAATGAGCAGTTCTTC.

The chain couples TRBV7-3 to TRBJ2-7, with D hard to call. Per the germline V gene, CDR1 is SGHTA and CDR2 is FQGTGA. The CDR3 sequence is 13 residues long. Trimming removed 2 bases at V and 0 bases at J, with 5 bases between. The CDR3 spells CASSLAASYEQYF. CDR3 DNA sequence: TGTGCCAGCAGCTTAGCAGCCTCCTACGAGCAGTACTTC.

The CDR3 DNA reads as TGTGCCAGCAGTTTGCAGGGAGTCCCCAATGAGCAGTTCTTC. Its translation is CASSLQGVPNEQFF. This chain joins TRBV11-2 and TRBJ2-1; the D call may be TRBD1 or TRBD2 (5 bases each). The V end was cut by 6 bases, the J end by 6 bases, with 15 bases between. This CDR3 has 14 residues. Germline CDR1 is SGHAT and CDR2 is FQNNGV.

This clone was counted a single time. This chain connects TRBV2 to TRBJ2-3; 11 positions agree with TRBD2. V was clipped by 3 bases and J by 7 bases; unmatched bases: 6. The CDR3 spans 15 residues. Germline V gene lookup returns CDR1 SNHLY and CDR2 FYNNEI. The CDR3 loop reads CASSDWTSGSNTQYF. The DNA for the CDR3 is TGTGCCAGCAGTGACTGGACTAGCGGGTCAAATACGCAGTATTTT.

The rearrangement uses TRBV11-2 and TRBJ1-3; possibly TRBD1 for D (6 bases). The CDR3 totals 15 residues. The germline V and J ends were trimmed by 2 bases and 6 bases, with 14 bases remaining between them. Germline values: CDR1 SGHAT, CDR2 FQNNGV. Written as DNA, the CDR3 is TGTGCCAGCAGCTTACAGGGGAACAGACCAAACACCATATATTTT. It is translated as CASSLQGNRPNTIYF.

The chain employs TRBV5-4 and TRBJ2-7, with D possibly being TRBD1 (6 bases). V was clipped by 1 base and J by 4 bases, with 12 bases between them. The germline gives CDR1 SGHNT, CDR2 YYREEE (reference sequence). The CDR3 extends over 14 amino acids. CDR3 protein: CASSLQGIGYEQYF. As DNA, the CDR3 is TGTGCCAGCAGCTTGCAGGGGATCGGGTACGAGCAGTACTTC. Together with reference TRBV5-4 and TRBJ2-7, the CDR3 gives the full variable domain: ETGVTQSPTHLIKTRGQQVTLRCSSQSGHNTVSWYQQALGQGPQFIFQYYREEENGRGNFPPRFSGLQFPNYSSELNVNALELDDSALYLCASSLQGIGYEQYFGPGTRLTVT.

The chain has TRBV27 and TRBJ2-7; D gene unclear. The germline V gene has CDR1 MNHEY and CDR2 SMNVEV (reference sequence). The CDR3 is 12 residues long. V was pared by 1 base and J by 2 bases, with 3 bases between. The CDR3 nucleotides read TGTGCCAGCAGTTTATTAACCTACGAGCAGTACGTC. It codes for CASSLLTYEQYV.

The chain links TRBV20-1 to TRBJ2-5; no clear D. The V end lost 3 bases, the J end lost 1 base, and 3 bases lay between the germline ends. The germline gives CDR1 DFQATT, CDR2 SNEGSKA (reference sequence). CDR3 length: 11 residues. The CDR3 DNA follows: TGCAGTGCTAGCCTCCAAGAGACCCAGTACTTC. Translation gives CSASLQETQYF.

V usage is TRBV5-6 and J usage is TRBJ1-2; D remains unclear. V shed 4 bases and J shed 8 bases, with 15 bases lying between them. Germline V gives CDR1 SGHDT, CDR2 YYEEEE. The length of the CDR3 is 13 residues. CDR3 nucleotide sequence: TGTGCCAGCAGCCATACCCGAAGCGTAGGCTACACCTTC. Translating it yields CASSHTRSVGYTF. The full variable domain, with the rest looked up from reference TRBV5-6 and TRBJ1-2, is DAGVTQSPTHLIKTRGQQVTLRCSPKSGHDTVSWYQQALGQGPQFIFQYYEEEERQRGNFPDRFSGHQFPNYSSELNVNALLLGDSALYLCASSHTRSVGYTFGSGTRLTVV.

This clone was observed a single time. The chain employs TRBV2 and TRBJ2-1, with D perhaps matching TRBD1 (5 bases). With 7 bases removed from V and 10 bases from J, the gap between germline ends came to 14 bases. CDR1 is SNHLY and CDR2 is FYNNEI in the germline V gene. The CDR3 runs to 12 residues. CDR3 nucleotide sequence: TGTGCCAGCACAATAGGGGTGCAAGAGCAGTTCTTC. Amino acid sequence: CASTIGVQEQFF. The full variable domain, rest sourced from reference TRBV2 and TRBJ2-1, is EPEVTQTPSHQVTQMGQEVILRCVPISNHLYFYWYRQILGQKVEFLVSFYNNEISEKSEIFDDQFSVERPDGSNFTLKIRSTKLEDSAMYFCASTIGVQEQFFGPGTRLTVL.

This clone showed up just once. The V call is TRBV29-1, the J call TRBJ2-3, with D possibly being TRBD2 (5 bases). The ends were cut back, 4 bases at V and 11 bases at J, with 22 bases in the middle. Germline V gene data show CDR1 as SQVTM and CDR2 as ANQGSEA. The CDR3 totals 14 residues. CDR3 coding DNA: TGCAGCGTTGTCCCGGGGTGGAGGAAGGTGGAGCAGTATTTT. Translated: CSVVPGWRKVEQYF.

The chain uses TRBV6-6 and TRBJ2-3; D is tentatively TRBD1 or TRBD2 (5 bases each). V was pared by 8 bases and J by 1 base, with 7 bases between. CDR3 length: 12 amino acids. Germline values: CDR1 MNHNY, CDR2 SVGAGI (reference sequence). The CDR3 protein is CASRDGTDTQYF. The DNA of the CDR3 is TGTGCCAGCCGGGACGGCACAGATACGCAGTATTTT.

CDR3 nucleotides: TGTGCCAGCAGCTTGGCCGTCAACACCGGGGAGCTGTTTTTT. This sequence encodes CASSLAVNTGELFF. V is TRBV5-6 and J is TRBJ2-2; D is unresolved. The CDR3 is 14 amino acids. The germline V and J ends were trimmed by 0 bases and 2 bases, with 5 bases remaining between them. Germline lookup yields CDR1 SGHDT and CDR2 YYEEEE.